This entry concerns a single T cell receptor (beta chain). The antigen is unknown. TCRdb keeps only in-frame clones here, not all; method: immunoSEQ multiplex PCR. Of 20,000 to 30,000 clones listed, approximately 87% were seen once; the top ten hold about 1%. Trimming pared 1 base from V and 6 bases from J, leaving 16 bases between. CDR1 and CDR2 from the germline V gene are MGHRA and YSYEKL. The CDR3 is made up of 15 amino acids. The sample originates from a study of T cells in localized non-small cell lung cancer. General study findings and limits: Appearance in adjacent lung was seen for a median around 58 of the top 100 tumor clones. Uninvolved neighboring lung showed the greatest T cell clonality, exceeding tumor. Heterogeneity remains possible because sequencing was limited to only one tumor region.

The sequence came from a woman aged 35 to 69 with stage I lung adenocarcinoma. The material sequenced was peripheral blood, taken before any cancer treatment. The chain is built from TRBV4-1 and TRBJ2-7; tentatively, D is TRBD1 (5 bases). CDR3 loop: CASSQVPGSPSEQYF. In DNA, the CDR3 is TGCGCCAGCAGCCAAGTCCCAGGGTCCCCGAGCGAGCAGTACTTC.